Listed below are T cell receptor beta chains from one sample, sequenced in a study of T cells in localized non-small cell lung cancer. Profiled with immunoSEQ multiplex PCR; TCRdb holds only in-frame clones, not every one. Of roughly 26,000 clones listed, approximately 90% are singletons. The starting material was peripheral blood, obtained before any cancer treatment. These receptors all stem from a female donor of 60 years or more with stage II squamous cell lung carcinoma. Both conserved end residues are part of each CDR3. Fields, in order: clone size, D gene, V gene, J gene, CDR3 DNA, CDR3 protein. A D gene is named only where the DNA matches it firmly. Some rows have no size entry. The others give once, few or many, or a class for an expanded clone.

NA	NA	TRBV12-1	TRBJ2-2	TGTGCCAGCAGCCCCGAAAGGACAGGGACCACCGGGGAGCTGTTTTTT	CASSPERTGTTGELFF
once	TRBD2	TRBV29-1	TRBJ2-1	TGCAGCGTCTGTCGCGGGGGGGCGTATGAGCAGTTCTTC	CSVCRGGAYEQFF
NA	NA	TRBV19	TRBJ1-2	TGTGCCAGTAGCCGGGTCCTATCCTATGGCTACACCTTC	CASSRVLSYGYTF
once	NA	TRBV18	TRBJ2-2	TGTGCCAGCTCCACCCTCGGGGAGCTGTTTTTT	CASSTLGELFF
NA	TRBD2	TRBV2	TRBJ2-3	TGTGCCAGCAGTTACGGACTAGCGGGGGCCGCCCCGCAGTATTTT	CASSYGLAGAAPQYF
NA	NA	TRBV6-9	TRBJ2-3	TGTGCCAGCACCCTTCAGGATACGCAGTATTTT	CASTLQDTQYF
NA	TRBD1	TRBV27	TRBJ2-3	TGTGCCAGCAGTGGAGGACAGGCAAGCACAGATACGCAGTATTTT	CASSGGQASTDTQYF
NA	NA	TRBV4-3	TRBJ2-3	TGCGCCAGCAGCCAAGATCGAATCGAGGCAGATACGCAGTATTTT	CASSQDRIEADTQYF
NA	NA	TRBV10-3	TRBJ2-7	TGTGCCATCAGTGACCGCGACCGGGACACCTACGAGCAGTACTTC	CAISDRDRDTYEQYF
NA	NA	TRBV4-2	TRBJ2-7	TGTGCCAGCAGCCGTGAACAGGGATACGAGCAGTACTTC	CASSREQGYEQYF
once	NA	TRBV27	TRBJ1-5	TGTGCCAGCGGGGGTCCAGGGTCCCGGGGCGGCAATCAGCCCCAGCATTTT	CASGGPGSRGGNQPQHF
NA	NA	TRBV7-8	TRBJ2-3	TGTGCCAGCAGCAAAAGGCCGGAGGAACTTAGAGATACGCAGTATTTT	CASSKRPEELRDTQYF
NA	NA	TRBV5-4	TRBJ2-3	TGTGCCAGCAGCTTGTTCGGGGTGACTGCAGATACGCAGTATTTT	CASSLFGVTADTQYF
once	NA	TRBV2	TRBJ1-1	TGTGCCAGCAGTGGGGGGGTTTGGGCTGAAGCTTTCTTT	CASSGGVWAEAFF
NA	TRBD2	TRBV6-1	TRBJ2-3	TGTGCCAGCAGTGCGATAGCGGGACCAGATACGCAGTATTTT	CASSAIAGPDTQYF
NA	NA	TRBV6-5	TRBJ1-2	TGTGCCAGCAGTGAAGCGAACTATGGCTACACCTTC	CASSEANYGYTF
NA	TRBD2	TRBV10-1	TRBJ2-7	TGCGCCAGCAGCAGTAGCGGGACGTACGAGCAGTACTTC	CASSSSGTYEQYF
once	NA	TRBV23-1	TRBJ1-5	TGCGCCAGCTTCCACACCTATAGCAATCAGCCCCAGCATTTT	CASFHTYSNQPQHF
NA	NA	TRBV4-2	TRBJ1-1	TGTGCCAGCAGCCCCAGGGTTCGAATGAACACTGAAGCTTTCTTT	CASSPRVRMNTEAFF
NA	NA	TRBV30	TRBJ2-3	TGTGCCTGGAGCGAAATTTCCGTAGGCACAGATACGCAGTATTTT	CAWSEISVGTDTQYF
once	NA	TRBV7-6	TRBJ2-7	TGTGCCAGCAGCTTAGCCGGAGGGGCCCCGGGCGAGCAGTACTTC	CASSLAGGAPGEQYF
NA	NA	TRBV28	TRBJ1-1	TGTGCCAGCCGGCAGGACCCTTACACTGAAGCTTTCTTT	CASRQDPYTEAFF
NA	NA	TRBV19	TRBJ2-6	TGTGCCAGTAGTATAATGGGAACTGGGGCCAACGTCCTGACTTTC	CASSIMGTGANVLTF
NA	TRBD2	TRBV7-3	TRBJ2-7	TGTGCCAGCAGCTTAAGGGGAGGAGCGGGGTCCTCCTACGAGCAGTACTTC	CASSLRGGAGSSYEQYF